This T cell receptor beta chain was recovered during a study of T-cell memory formation after mild COVID-19. Study context: TCR clusters mostly belonged to single donors.

This clonotype was counted a few times. What it binds is unknown. UMIs and sample barcodes were carried by the TCR alpha and TCR beta cDNA libraries that 5'RACE produced using constant-segment primers. TCRdb independently ran MiXCR on the 5' RACE reads; one entry per CDR3 protein. The sample has about 470,000 distinct CDR3 sequences; around 27% are singletons. V was pared by 5 bases and J by 6 bases, with 9 bases between. Germline-derived CDR1 and CDR2 are LGHDT and YNNKEL (reference sequence). The CDR3 is 12 amino acids. Findings of the study overall: Balance between CD4 and CD8 was seen in clones contracting day 15 to 85, and a CD4+ lean was seen in later expanders. Some responding clones appeared in pre-infection memory, suggesting cross-reactive memory joined.

This receptor was obtained from an adult woman who had mild COVID-19 (a few samples of this study predate the infection). Cell type and time point are not known. The rearrangement links TRBV3-1 to TRBJ2-3; D unclear. The specimen sequenced was PBMCs or a T cell subset sorted from them (not recorded which). DNA of the CDR3: TGTGCCAGCAGCTCCATGGTTGATACGCAGTATTTT. Translation gives CASSSMVDTQYF.